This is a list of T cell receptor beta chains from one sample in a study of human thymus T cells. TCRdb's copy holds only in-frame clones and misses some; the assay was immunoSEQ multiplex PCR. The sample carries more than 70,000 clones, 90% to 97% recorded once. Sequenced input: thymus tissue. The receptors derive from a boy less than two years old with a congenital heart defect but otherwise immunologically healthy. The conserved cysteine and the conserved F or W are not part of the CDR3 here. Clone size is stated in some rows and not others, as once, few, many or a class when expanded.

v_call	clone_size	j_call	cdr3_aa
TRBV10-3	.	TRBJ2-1	AISETPRGGASCEQF
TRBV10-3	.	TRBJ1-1	AISGQGTNTEAF
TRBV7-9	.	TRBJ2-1	ASSRNPGASGRGNEQF
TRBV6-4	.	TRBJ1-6	ASSETGRNSPLH
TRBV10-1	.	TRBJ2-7	ASSEFSTGLAGEQY
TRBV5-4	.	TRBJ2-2	ASSLPGYTGELF
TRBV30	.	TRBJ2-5	AWSVSSGELETQY
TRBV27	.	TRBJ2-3	ASSHRLAGGNTQY
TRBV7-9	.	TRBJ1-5	ASGNRVTSPFSNQPQH
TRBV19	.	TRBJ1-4	ASTDWNGQPLRDSGTNEKLF
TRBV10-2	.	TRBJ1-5	ASSVGHRGNQPQH
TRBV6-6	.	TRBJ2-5	ASSYSRHRQETQY
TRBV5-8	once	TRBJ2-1	ASSLKLEGLAGVKYNEQF
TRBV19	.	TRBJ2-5	ASIVKERVETQY
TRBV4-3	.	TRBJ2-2	ASSQDRRAATGIGELF
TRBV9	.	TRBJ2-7	ASSTTQGSDSYEQY
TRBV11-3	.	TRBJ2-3	ASSLGEATDTQY
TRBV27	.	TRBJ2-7	ASTYRQGHYEQY
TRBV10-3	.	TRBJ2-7	AISVLGPGSYEQY
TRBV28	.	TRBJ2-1	ASRTQTTDYNEQF
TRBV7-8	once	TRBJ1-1	ASRPLRSYWAKAF
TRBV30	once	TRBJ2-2	AWRSGGSNTGELF
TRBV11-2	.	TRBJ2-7	ASSLKGGQGYEQY
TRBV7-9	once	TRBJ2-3	ASGGEAGGADTQY
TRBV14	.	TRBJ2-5	ASSLGREGQETQY
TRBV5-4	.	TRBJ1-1	ASSLVGYGGTEAF
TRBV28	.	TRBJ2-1	ASSLVVGTSGRRAF
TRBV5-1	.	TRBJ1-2	ASGDNPTNYGYT
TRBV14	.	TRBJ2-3	ASSQDSRGQGGSTDTQY
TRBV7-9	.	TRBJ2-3	ASLAGSTDTQY
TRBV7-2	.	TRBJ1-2	ASSLIPNPYGYT
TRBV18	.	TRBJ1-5	ASSPSVPDRVGQPQH
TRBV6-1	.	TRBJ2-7	ASSEGEGKYEQY
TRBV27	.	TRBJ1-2	ASSSVSSSNYGYT
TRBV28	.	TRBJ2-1	ASRYSGEVHNEQF
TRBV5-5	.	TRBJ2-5	ASSWVAEETQY
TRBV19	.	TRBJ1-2	ASSMGQANYGYT
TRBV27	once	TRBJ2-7	ASSLAADPPSEQY
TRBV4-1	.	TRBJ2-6	ASSQICQGMSSGANVLT
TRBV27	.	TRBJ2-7	ASSLSIGRGSYEQY
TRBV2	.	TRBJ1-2	ASRAVGYGYT
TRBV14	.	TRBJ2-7	ASSQVTVGYEQY
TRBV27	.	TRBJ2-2	ASSWRGTGELF
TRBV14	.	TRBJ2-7	ASSPGGEQY
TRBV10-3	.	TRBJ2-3	AISLGLAGTDTQY
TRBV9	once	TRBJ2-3	ASSLSGGHSTDTQY
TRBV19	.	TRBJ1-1	ASSYPGTVFTEAF
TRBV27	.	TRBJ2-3	ASTDTDTQY
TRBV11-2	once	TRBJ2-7	ASSFVGLANQSVCLEQY
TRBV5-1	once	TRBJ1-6	ASSIGPASYNSPLH
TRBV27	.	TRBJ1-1	ASSPRDRGGEAF
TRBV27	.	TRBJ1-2	ASSFSDSVPSYGYT
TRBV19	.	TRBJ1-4	ASSVQGLTNEKLF
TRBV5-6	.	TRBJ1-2	ASSPREVGSNYGYT
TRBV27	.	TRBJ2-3	ASTPGLAGGPTDTQY